This TCR beta chain was sequenced in a study of T cell repertoires in cytomegalovirus infection (dated by TCRdb to between 2018 and 2020). About the study as a whole: Donor HLA type was relevant to the analysis, as public TCR beta signatures indicated carriage of CMV infection together with the matching HLA type. Beyond this particular receptor, the publication reports: The ex vivo response was dominated by HLA-C-restricted CMV-specific TCR beta clonotypes, which also provided the single most frequent clonotype in two of eight donors. In both this cohort and an independent roughly 360-donor cohort, the cumulative frequency of public TCR beta family members distinguished carriers of CMV infection plus the relevant HLA type.

The CDR3 covers 17 residues, taking in both the cysteine and the phenylalanine. Only the CDR3 portion is preserved as DNA: 51 bases, with reading frame beginning at the first base. As encoded in the germline V gene, CDR1 is SGHAT while CDR2 is FQNNGV. The germline V end is reduced by 0 bases and the J end by 5 bases; junction bases left unmatched: 13. Sequencing relied on an Illumina HiSeq 1500. TCRdb applied fastp at Q25 and MiXCR to the public reads, then kept only in-frame beta chains. Under each unique CDR3 protein, matching rows form one entry showing the most common genes and DNA. In this sample the table shows more than 140,000 distinct CDR3 sequences, about 6.1% of which occur a single time. Approximately 19% of the sample comes from the top ten. Many counts were recorded for this clonotype. Its antigen has not been determined. No base-level quality is on record; no much larger clone is a single base apart.

This receptor was identified in a human donor in good health (CMV status not recorded). Some clones in this sample may be carry-over from other donors' samples. The chain employs TRBV11-2 and TRBJ2-7, with TRBD1 matching 7 junction bases. The sequenced sample consisted of PBMCs. The CDR3 sequence is CASSLDRGTGVTNEQYF. The DNA reads TGTGCCAGCAGCTTAGATAGGGGTACAGGGGTAACGAACGAGCAGTACTTC.